Listed below are T cell receptor beta chains from one sample, sequenced in a study of blood T cell repertoires in COVID-19. Profiling relied on immunoSEQ multiplex PCR, and the TCRdb table lists in-frame clones only, not all of them. The sample consists of roughly 100,000 clones, roughly 90% of them appearing once. The specimen was peripheral blood. These receptors came from a woman between 50 and 59 years old with COVID-19, enrolled during active disease. Both conserved end residues are part of each CDR3. The order of the fields is V gene, J gene, clone size, D gene, CDR3 DNA, CDR3 protein. A D gene is named only where the DNA matches it firmly. Clone sizes are given selectively: once, few, many, or a class where the clone is expanded.

>TRBV6-1|TRBJ2-3|-|-
TGTGCCAGCAGTGCCACTCCAGGGAGGTACACAGATACGCAGTATTTT
CASSATPGRYTDTQYF
>TRBV4-1|TRBJ1-6|-|TRBD1
TGCGCCAGCAGCCAAACCGACAGGGGAGGTAATTCACCCCTCCACTTT
CASSQTDRGGNSPLHF
>TRBV10-2|TRBJ2-2|-|-
TGCGCCAGCATGGGGGCCGCCAGGGTACGAACCGGGGAGCTGTTTTTT
CASMGAARVRTGELFF
>TRBV10-3|TRBJ1-2|once|TRBD1
TGTGCCATCAGTGCGGTGGGACAGCCTAACTATGGCTACACCTTC
CAISAVGQPNYGYTF
>TRBV5-1|TRBJ1-2|-|TRBD1
TGCGCCAGCAGCGCGTACGACAGGGGCGACTACACCTTC
CASSAYDRGDYTF
>TRBV6-1|TRBJ1-4|-|-
TGTGCCAGCAGTGAAGCGCGCCAGGGAGGACTGTTTTTT
CASSEARQGGLFF
>TRBV9|TRBJ1-1|-|-
TGTGCCAGCAGCGTATCCGGGGACACTGAAGCTTTCTTT
CASSVSGDTEAFF
>TRBV27|TRBJ2-3|-|TRBD1
TGTGCCAGCAGTTTGAGGACAGGGACCACAGATACGCAGTATTTT
CASSLRTGTTDTQYF
>TRBV5-8|TRBJ1-2|-|-
TGTGCCAGCAGTTCCCTAACACTTGACAGGACGAACTATGGCTACACCTTC
CASSSLTLDRTNYGYTF
>TRBV19|TRBJ1-5|once|-
TGTGCCAGTAGTGGGGGGACCCTCCGAAGTCAGCCCCAGCATTTT
CASSGGTLRSQPQHF
>TRBV9|TRBJ2-7|-|-
TGTGCCAGCAGCGTAGGCGGGATTGGCTACGAGCAGTACTTC
CASSVGGIGYEQYF
>TRBV27|TRBJ1-1|-|-
TGTGCCAGCAGTTCCCAGGTGAACACTGAAGCTTTCTTT
CASSSQVNTEAFF
>TRBV27|TRBJ1-1|-|TRBD1
TGTGCCAGCAGTTTGTTGGGGGGACAGGGGAACACTGAAGCTTTCTTT
CASSLLGGQGNTEAFF
>TRBV12-3/TRBV12-4|TRBJ1-5|few|-
TGTGCCAGCAGGGTCAGGGATTTACAGCCCCAGCATTTT
CASRVRDLQPQHF
>TRBV27|TRBJ1-5|-|-
TGTGCCAGCGGCTCTAGGCAGCCCCAGCATTTT
CASGSRQPQHF
>TRBV6-5|TRBJ1-2|few|-
TGTGCCAGCAGTTACGGTTCAGGTGGCTACACCTTC
CASSYGSGGYTF
>TRBV28|TRBJ1-5|-|-
TGTGCCAGCAGTTATGAGGATTTGAAGCCCCAGCATTTT
CASSYEDLKPQHF
>TRBV19|TRBJ1-4|-|TRBD1
TGTGCCAGTAGTATTAGGGGACAGCAAAACGAAAAACTGTTTTTT
CASSIRGQQNEKLFF
>TRBV30|TRBJ1-5|-|-
TGTGCCTGTTCTCCGGGAGGTAAGAGTCAGCCCCAGCATTTT
CACSPGGKSQPQHF
>TRBV10-3|TRBJ1-2|-|-
TGTGCCATCAAGTCGGGACACAACTATGGCTACACCTTC
CAIKSGHNYGYTF
>TRBV9|TRBJ1-1|few|-
TGTGCCAGCAGCCCCCCCGGGAACGTCAACACTGAAGCTTTCTTT
CASSPPGNVNTEAFF
>TRBV5-1|TRBJ2-6|-|-
TGCGCCAGCAGCCTTGCAGGGGTCGGGGCCAACGTCCTGACTTTC
CASSLAGVGANVLTF
>TRBV3-1/TRBV3-2|TRBJ1-2|-|TRBD1
TGTGCCAGCAGCCAAGGCCCGACAGGGAACTATGGCTACACCTTC
CASSQGPTGNYGYTF
>TRBV19|TRBJ1-2|-|TRBD1
TGTGCCAGTAGTATCTCGAGACAGGGGGCAGGTGGCTACACCTTC
CASSISRQGAGGYTF
>TRBV5-1|TRBJ1-5|-|TRBD1
TGCGCCAGCAGCTTGGAAGGGACAGACAATCAGCCCCAGCATTTT
CASSLEGTDNQPQHF
>TRBV12-5|TRBJ2-2|once|-
TGTGCTAGTGGATCGGTTCTTGCGGGGTTGGGCGGCACCGGGGAGCTGTTTTTT
CASGSVLAGLGGTGELFF
>TRBV5-1|TRBJ2-5|-|TRBD2
TGCGCCAGCAGCTTACACGGGACTAGCGGGGGAGGGGAGACCCAGTACTTC
CASSLHGTSGGGETQYF
>TRBV28|TRBJ1-2|-|-
TGTGCCAGCAGTTTAGCTCGGGTCTGGGGCTACACCTTC
CASSLARVWGYTF
>TRBV6-2/TRBV6-3|TRBJ2-7|-|TRBD2
TGTGCCAGCAGCCCTACGCTACGACTAGCGGGGGGCCGCTCCTACGAGCAGTGCTTC
CASSPTLRLAGGRSYEQCF
>TRBV5-5|TRBJ2-2|once|TRBD2
TGTGCCAGCAGCCCGCTAGCGGGGGGGAGGAACGGGGAGCTGTTTTTT
CASSPLAGGRNGELFF
>TRBV30|TRBJ1-2|-|TRBD1
TGTGCCTGGAGTGTCGCCAGGGGGCGTAACTATGGCTACACCTTC
CAWSVARGRNYGYTF
>TRBV6-2/TRBV6-3|TRBJ2-3|-|-
TGTGCCAGCAGTCCACAGGCCCACACAGATACGCAGTATTTT
CASSPQAHTDTQYF
>TRBV30|TRBJ1-3|-|-
TGTGCCTGGAGTTTCGGTCGGTCCTCTGGAAACACCATATATTTT
CAWSFGRSSGNTIYF
>TRBV7-9|TRBJ1-3|-|-
TGTGCCAGCAGCTTCCACTCTGGAAACACCATATATTTT
CASSFHSGNTIYF
>TRBV6-6|TRBJ1-5|-|TRBD1
TGTGCCAGCAGCCCTGACAGGGCTCAGCAGCCCCAGCATTTT
CASSPDRAQQPQHF
>TRBV27|TRBJ1-6|-|-
TGTGCCAGCAGTTTCCTCACAATAGGGGATATCAAGGCCCTCCACTTT
CASSFLTIGDIKALHF
>TRBV28|TRBJ1-3|-|-
TGTGCCAGCAGCGAGAACTCTGGAAACACCATATATTTT
CASSENSGNTIYF
>TRBV19|TRBJ1-5|once|-
TGTGCCAGTAGTATAGCCCAGGGAGGGCAGCCCCAGCATTTT
CASSIAQGGQPQHF
>TRBV7-6|TRBJ2-3|-|TRBD1
TGTGCCAGCAGCTTGTCGACAGGGGTCACAGATACGCAGTATTTT
CASSLSTGVTDTQYF
>TRBV10-3|TRBJ1-1|-|TRBD1
TGTGCCATAAGGGACAGGGGGAACACTGAAGCTTTCTTT
CAIRDRGNTEAFF
>TRBV23-1|TRBJ2-1|-|-
TGCGCCAGCAGTCAATCTAGGAGCTCCTACAATGAGCAGTTCTTC
CASSQSRSSYNEQFF
>TRBV7-9|TRBJ2-1|-|TRBD2
TGTGCCAGCAGCTTAGAGGGATGGAATAGAGCGGGGGTGTACAATGAGCAGTTCTTC
CASSLEGWNRAGVYNEQFF
>TRBV21-1|TRBJ2-5|-|-
TGTGCCAGCAGCAAAGACAAGAGGGAGACCCAGTACTTC
CASSKDKRETQYF
>TRBV2|TRBJ2-1|-|-
TGTGCCAGCAGTCAGGGGGGTATACAGTTCTTC
CASSQGGIQFF
>TRBV5-1|TRBJ1-2|-|TRBD1
TGCGCCAGCAGCTTGGGAGACAGGGGGCCTGGGAGCTACACCTTC
CASSLGDRGPGSYTF
>TRBV27|TRBJ1-4|-|TRBD1
TGTGCCAGCAGTTTACGTAACAGGGGCTTGGGGGAAAAACTGTTTTTT
CASSLRNRGLGEKLFF
>TRBV5-1|TRBJ2-2|-|TRBD1
TGCGCCAGCAGCTTGTGGACAGGGGACGGGGAGCTGTTTTTT
CASSLWTGDGELFF
>TRBV5-5|TRBJ1-1|few|TRBD1
TGTGCCAGCAGCTGGACAGGGGACACTGAAGCTTTCTTT
CASSWTGDTEAFF
>TRBV29-1|TRBJ2-7|-|-
TGCAGCGCCCGAACAAGGGGTACCGCCTACGAGCAGTACTTC
CSARTRGTAYEQYF
>TRBV11-3|TRBJ2-1|-|TRBD2
TGTGCCAGCAGCTTAGACCCTAGCGGATACAATGAGCAGTTCTTC
CASSLDPSGYNEQFF